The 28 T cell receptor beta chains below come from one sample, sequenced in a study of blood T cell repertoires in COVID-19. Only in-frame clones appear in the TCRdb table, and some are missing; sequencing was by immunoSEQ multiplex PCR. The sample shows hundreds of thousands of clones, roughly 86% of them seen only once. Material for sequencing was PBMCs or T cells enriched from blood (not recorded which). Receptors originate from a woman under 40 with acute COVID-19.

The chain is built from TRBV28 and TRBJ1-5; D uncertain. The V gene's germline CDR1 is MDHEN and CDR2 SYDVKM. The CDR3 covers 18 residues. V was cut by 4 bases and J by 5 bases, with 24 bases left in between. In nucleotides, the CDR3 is TGTGCCAGCAGTTCCCGTAGGTGGCGGGTAAACGGGGATCAGCCCCAGCATTTT. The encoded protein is CASSSRRWRVNGDQPQHF. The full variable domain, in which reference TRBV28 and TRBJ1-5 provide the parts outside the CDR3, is DVKVTQSSRYLVKRTGEKVFLECVQDMDHENMFWYRQDPGLGLRLIYFSYDVKMKEKGDIPEGYSVSREKKERFSLILESASTNQTSMYLCASSSRRWRVNGDQPQHFGDGTRLSIL.

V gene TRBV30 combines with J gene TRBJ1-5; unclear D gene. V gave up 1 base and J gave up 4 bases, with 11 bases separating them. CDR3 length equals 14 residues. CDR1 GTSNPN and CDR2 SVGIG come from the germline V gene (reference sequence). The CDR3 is CAWSGMAANQPQHF. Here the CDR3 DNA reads TGTGCCTGGAGTGGAATGGCCGCAAATCAGCCCCAGCATTTT.

The CDR3 loop is CTSSPPLGVLSNQPQHF. The DNA for the CDR3 is TGCACCAGCAGCCCACCGCTCGGGGTCCTCAGCAATCAGCCCCAGCATTTT. This chain connects TRBV1 to TRBJ1-5. TRBV1 is marked as a pseudogene. There are 17 residues in the CDR3.

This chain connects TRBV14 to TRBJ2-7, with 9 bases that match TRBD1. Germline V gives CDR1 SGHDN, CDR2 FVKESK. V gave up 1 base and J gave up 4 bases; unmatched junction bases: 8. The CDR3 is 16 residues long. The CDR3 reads CASSQGLGTGNYEQYF. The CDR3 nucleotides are TGTGCCAGCAGCCAAGGTCTTGGGACAGGGAATTACGAGCAGTACTTC.

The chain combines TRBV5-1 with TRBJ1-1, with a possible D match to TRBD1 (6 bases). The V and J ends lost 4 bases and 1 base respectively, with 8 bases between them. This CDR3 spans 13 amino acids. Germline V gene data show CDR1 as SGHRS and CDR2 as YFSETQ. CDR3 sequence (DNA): TGCGCCAGCAGCCCAGGGGAGAACACTGAAGCTTTCTTT. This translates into CASSPGENTEAFF.

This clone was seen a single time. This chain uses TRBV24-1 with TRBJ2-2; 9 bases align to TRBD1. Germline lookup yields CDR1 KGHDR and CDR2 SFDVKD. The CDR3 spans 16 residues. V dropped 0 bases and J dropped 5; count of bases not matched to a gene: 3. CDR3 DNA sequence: TGTGCCACCAGTGATTTGTCGGGGACAGGGACCGGGGAGCTGTTTTTT. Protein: CATSDLSGTGTGELFF.

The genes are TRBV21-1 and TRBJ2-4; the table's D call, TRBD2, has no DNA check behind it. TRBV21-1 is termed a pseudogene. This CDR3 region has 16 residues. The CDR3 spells CALGLAGALAKNIQYF. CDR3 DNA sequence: TGTGCCCTGGGACTAGCGGGGGCCCTAGCCAAAAACATTCAGTACTTC.

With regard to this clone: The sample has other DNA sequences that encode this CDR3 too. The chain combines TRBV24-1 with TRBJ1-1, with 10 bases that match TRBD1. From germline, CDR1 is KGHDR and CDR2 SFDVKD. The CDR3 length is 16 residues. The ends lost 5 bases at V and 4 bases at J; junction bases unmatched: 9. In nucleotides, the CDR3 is TGTGCCACCAGTGGTGCGACAGGGGGCTCGGGCACTGAAGCTTTCTTT. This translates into CATSGATGGSGTEAFF.

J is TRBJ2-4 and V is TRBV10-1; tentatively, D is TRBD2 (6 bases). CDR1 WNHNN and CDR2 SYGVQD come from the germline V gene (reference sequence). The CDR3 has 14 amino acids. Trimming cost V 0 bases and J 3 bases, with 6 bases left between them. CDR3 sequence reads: CASSESGGKNIQYF. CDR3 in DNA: TGCGCCAGCAGTGAGTCGGGGGGCAAAAACATTCAGTACTTC.

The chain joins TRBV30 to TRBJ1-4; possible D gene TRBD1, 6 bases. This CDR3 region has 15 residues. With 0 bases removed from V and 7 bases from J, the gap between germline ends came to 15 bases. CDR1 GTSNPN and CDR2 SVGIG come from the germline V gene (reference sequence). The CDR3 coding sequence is TGTGCCTGGAGTGTACAGGGAGGGAGGAGTGAAAAACTGTTTTTT. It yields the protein CAWSVQGGRSEKLFF.

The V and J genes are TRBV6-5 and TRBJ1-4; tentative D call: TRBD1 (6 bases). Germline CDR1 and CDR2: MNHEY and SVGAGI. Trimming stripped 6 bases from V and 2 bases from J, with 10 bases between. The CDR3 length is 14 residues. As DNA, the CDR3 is TGTGCCAGCAGAAGAGACAGGACTAATGAAAAACTGTTTTTT. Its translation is CASRRDRTNEKLFF.

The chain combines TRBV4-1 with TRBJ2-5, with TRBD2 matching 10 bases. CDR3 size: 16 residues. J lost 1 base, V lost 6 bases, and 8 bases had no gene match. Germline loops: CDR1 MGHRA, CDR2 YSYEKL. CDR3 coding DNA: TGCGCCAGCAGTCAAACGAGCGGGGGGGCCCAAGAGACCCAGTACTTC. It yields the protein CASSQTSGGAQETQYF.

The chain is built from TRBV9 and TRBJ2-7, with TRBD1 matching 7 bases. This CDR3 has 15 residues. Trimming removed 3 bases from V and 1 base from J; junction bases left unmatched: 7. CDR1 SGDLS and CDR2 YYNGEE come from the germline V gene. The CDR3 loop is CASSARQGNSYEQYF. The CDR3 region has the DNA TGTGCCAGCAGCGCAAGACAGGGCAATTCCTACGAGCAGTACTTC.

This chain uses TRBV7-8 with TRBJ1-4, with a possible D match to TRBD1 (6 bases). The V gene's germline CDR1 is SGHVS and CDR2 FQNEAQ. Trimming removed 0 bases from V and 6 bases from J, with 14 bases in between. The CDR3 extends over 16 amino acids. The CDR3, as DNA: TGTGCCAGCAGCTTAGCTAGCACAGGGATTCATGAAAAACTGTTTTTT. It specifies CASSLASTGIHEKLFF.

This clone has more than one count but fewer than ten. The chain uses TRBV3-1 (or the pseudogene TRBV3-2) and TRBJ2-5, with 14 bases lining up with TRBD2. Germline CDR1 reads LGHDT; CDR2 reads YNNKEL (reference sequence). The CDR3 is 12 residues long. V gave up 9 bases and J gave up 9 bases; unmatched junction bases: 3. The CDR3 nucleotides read TGTGCCAGTTGGACTAGCGGGGGGTCCCAGTACTTC. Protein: CASWTSGGSQYF.

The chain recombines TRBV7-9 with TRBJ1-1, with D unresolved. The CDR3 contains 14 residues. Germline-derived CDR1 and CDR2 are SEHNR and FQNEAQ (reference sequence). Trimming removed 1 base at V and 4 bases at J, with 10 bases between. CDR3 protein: CASSLVAEGTEAFF. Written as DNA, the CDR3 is TGTGCCAGCAGCTTAGTGGCGGAGGGCACTGAAGCTTTCTTT. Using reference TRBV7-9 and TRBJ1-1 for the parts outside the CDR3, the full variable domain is DTGVSQNPRHKITKRGQNVTFRCDPISEHNRLYWYRQTLGQGPEFLTYFQNEAQLEKSRLLSDRFSAERPKGSFSTLEIQRTEQGDSAMYLCASSLVAEGTEAFFGQGTRLTVV.

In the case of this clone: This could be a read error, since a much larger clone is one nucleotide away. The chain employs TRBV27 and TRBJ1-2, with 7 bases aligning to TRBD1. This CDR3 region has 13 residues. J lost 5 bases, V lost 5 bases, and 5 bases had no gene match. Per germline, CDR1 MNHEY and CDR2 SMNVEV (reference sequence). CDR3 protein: CASSQTGWYGYTF. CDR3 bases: TGTGCCAGCAGTCAGACAGGGTGGTATGGCTACACCTTC.

The CDR3: CASSQGLASGELFF. The DNA of the CDR3 is TGTGCCAGCAGCCAAGGACTAGCATCCGGGGAGCTGTTTTTT. The J gene is TRBJ2-2, the V gene TRBV7-2; the match to TRBD2 covers 8 bases. V lost 5 bases, J lost 6 bases, and 5 bases stayed unmatched. CDR3 length: 14 residues. Germline lookup yields CDR1 SGHTA and CDR2 FQGNSA.

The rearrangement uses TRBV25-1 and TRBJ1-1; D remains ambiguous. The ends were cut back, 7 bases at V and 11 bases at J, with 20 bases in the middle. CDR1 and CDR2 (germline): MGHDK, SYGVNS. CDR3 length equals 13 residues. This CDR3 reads CASTLSGRREAFF. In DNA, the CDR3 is TGTGCCAGCACCCTAAGCGGGAGGCGTGAGGCTTTCTTT.

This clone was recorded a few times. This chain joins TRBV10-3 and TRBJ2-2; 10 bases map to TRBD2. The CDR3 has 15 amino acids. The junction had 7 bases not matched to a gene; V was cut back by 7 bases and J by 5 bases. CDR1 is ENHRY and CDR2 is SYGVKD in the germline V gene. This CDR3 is CAITGQLAGTGELFF. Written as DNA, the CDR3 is TGTGCCATCACTGGCCAACTAGCGGGGACCGGGGAGCTGTTTTTT.

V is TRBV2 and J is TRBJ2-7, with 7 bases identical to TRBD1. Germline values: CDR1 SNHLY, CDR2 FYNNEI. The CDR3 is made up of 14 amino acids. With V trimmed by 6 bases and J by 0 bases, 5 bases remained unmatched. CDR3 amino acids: CASRPGQLSYEQYF. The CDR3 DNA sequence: TGTGCCAGCAGACCGGGACAGCTCTCCTACGAGCAGTACTTC.

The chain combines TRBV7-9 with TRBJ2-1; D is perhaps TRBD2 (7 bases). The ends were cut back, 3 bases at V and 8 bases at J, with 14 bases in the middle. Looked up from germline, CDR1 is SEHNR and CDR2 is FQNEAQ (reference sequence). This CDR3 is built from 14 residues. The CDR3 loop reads CASSFGGGPHEQFF. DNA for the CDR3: TGTGCCAGCAGCTTTGGGGGGGGGCCCCATGAGCAGTTCTTC.

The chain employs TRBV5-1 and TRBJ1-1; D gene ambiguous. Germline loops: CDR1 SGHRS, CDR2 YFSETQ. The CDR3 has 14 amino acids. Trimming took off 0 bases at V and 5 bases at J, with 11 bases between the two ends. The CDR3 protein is CASSLDPSGTEAFF. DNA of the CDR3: TGCGCCAGCAGCTTGGACCCCTCGGGGACTGAAGCTTTCTTT.

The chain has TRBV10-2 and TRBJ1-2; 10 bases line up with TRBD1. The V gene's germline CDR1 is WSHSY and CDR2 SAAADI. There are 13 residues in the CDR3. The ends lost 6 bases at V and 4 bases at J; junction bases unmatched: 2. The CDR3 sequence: CASRGTGAYGYTF. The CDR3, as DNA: TGCGCCAGCAGGGGGACAGGGGCCTATGGCTACACCTTC.

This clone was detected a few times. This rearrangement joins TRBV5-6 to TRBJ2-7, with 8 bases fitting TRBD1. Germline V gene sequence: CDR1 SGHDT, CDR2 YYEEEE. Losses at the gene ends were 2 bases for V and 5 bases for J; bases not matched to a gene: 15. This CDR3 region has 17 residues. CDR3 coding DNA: TGTGCCAGCAGCTTTAAATCGGTGTTGGCAGGGGGCGACGAGCAGTACTTC. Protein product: CASSFKSVLAGGDEQYF.

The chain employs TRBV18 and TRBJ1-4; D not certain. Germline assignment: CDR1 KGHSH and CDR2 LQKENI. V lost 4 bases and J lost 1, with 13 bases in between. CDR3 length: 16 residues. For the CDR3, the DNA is TGTGCCAGCTCACAACGGGTAACGCGAACTAATGAAAAACTGTTTTTT. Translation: CASSQRVTRTNEKLFF.

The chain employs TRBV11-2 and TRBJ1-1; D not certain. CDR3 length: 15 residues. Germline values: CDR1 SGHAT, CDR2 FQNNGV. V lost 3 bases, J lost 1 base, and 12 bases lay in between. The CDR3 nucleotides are TGTGCCAGCAGCTTCGGGATCGACCCGAACACTGAAGCTTTCTTT. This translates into CASSFGIDPNTEAFF. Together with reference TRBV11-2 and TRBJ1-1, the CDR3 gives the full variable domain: EAGVAQSPRYKIIEKRQSVAFWCNPISGHATLYWYQQILGQGPKLLIQFQNNGVVDDSQLPKDRFSAERLKGVDSTLKIQPAKLEDSAVYLCASSFGIDPNTEAFFGQGTRLTVV.

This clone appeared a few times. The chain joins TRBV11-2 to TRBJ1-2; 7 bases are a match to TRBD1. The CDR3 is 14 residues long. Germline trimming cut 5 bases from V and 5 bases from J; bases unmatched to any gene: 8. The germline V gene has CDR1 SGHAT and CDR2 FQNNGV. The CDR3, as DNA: TGTGCCAGCAGCACACCGGGACAGAATTATGGCTACACCTTC. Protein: CASSTPGQNYGYTF.